A selection of T cell receptor beta chains follows, all from one sample in a study of chemoradiotherapy in HPV16-positive cancers. Generated by immunoSEQ multiplex PCR, the TCRdb table keeps only in-frame clones and is missing some. Of fewer than 11,000 clones listed, around four fifths are singletons. Specimen: tumor tissue, collected from a patient who underwent chemoradiotherapy. All receptors derive from a human donor with HPV-associated anogenital cancer. CDR3s include the opening cysteine and the closing phenylalanine or tryptophan. D genes are given only for firm matches. Clone size is given for some rows only: seen once, a few or many times, or a class if the clone is expanded.

length: 15; V: TRBV6-1; D: TRBD1; J: TRBJ1-2; size: .; DNA: TGTGCCAGCAGTGAGTCAGGGGGCAGGAACTATGGCTACACCTTC; CDR3: CASSESGGRNYGYTF
length: 15; V: TRBV6-1; D: .; J: TRBJ1-6; size: .; DNA: TGTGCCAGCAGTGAGTGGCAATTTCTTAATTCACCCCTCCACTTT; CDR3: CASSEWQFLNSPLHF
length: 16; V: TRBV18; D: .; J: TRBJ2-1; size: .; DNA: TGTGCCAGCTCACCAGGCAGCCCGAGCTCCTACAATGAGCAGTTCTTC; CDR3: CASSPGSPSSYNEQFF
length: 13; V: TRBV2; D: .; J: TRBJ1-2; size: .; DNA: TGTGCCAGCAAGGGGGATTCTAACTATGGCTACACCTTC; CDR3: CASKGDSNYGYTF
length: 16; V: TRBV5-1; D: .; J: TRBJ1-6; size: .; DNA: TGCGCCAGCAGCCTATTCGACAGGAGGAATAATTCACCCCTCCACTTT; CDR3: CASSLFDRRNNSPLHF
length: 16; V: TRBV7-7; D: .; J: TRBJ2-2; size: .; DNA: TGTGCCAGCAGCTTAGCCCCCCGTCGGGGCACCGGGGAGCTGTTTTTT; CDR3: CASSLAPRRGTGELFF
length: 15; V: TRBV18; D: .; J: TRBJ1-3; size: .; DNA: TGTGCCAGCTCACCATCAGACAGACCTGGAAACACCATATATTTT; CDR3: CASSPSDRPGNTIYF
length: 16; V: TRBV11-2; D: TRBD2; J: TRBJ2-3; size: .; DNA: TGTGCCAGCAGGGCGATTAGCGGGGCAGCAGGTGATACGCAGTATTTT; CDR3: CASRAISGAAGDTQYF
length: 10; V: TRBV6-1; D: .; J: TRBJ1-1; size: .; DNA: TGTGCCAGCCGGGACACTGAAGCTTTCTTT; CDR3: CASRDTEAFF
length: 13; V: TRBV11-2; D: .; J: TRBJ1-1; size: .; DNA: TGTGCCAGCAGCTTAGCGGGGTACGGTGAAGCTTTCTTT; CDR3: CASSLAGYGEAFF
length: 14; V: TRBV6-6; D: .; J: TRBJ2-7; size: once; DNA: TGTGCCAGCAGTCGGGAAGCCGGGGTCTACGAGCAGTACTTC; CDR3: CASSREAGVYEQYF
length: 16; V: TRBV9; D: .; J: TRBJ1-3; size: .; DNA: TGTGCCAGCAGCGTAGGGGACGGCCGCTCTGGAAACACCATATATTTT; CDR3: CASSVGDGRSGNTIYF
length: 15; V: TRBV5-4; D: TRBD1; J: TRBJ2-7; size: .; DNA: TGTGCCAGCAGCTTGGGAGACAGGGGCCCCTACGAGCAGTACTTC; CDR3: CASSLGDRGPYEQYF
length: 13; V: TRBV6-5; D: TRBD2; J: TRBJ2-7; size: .; DNA: TGTGCCAGCAGCCCGCCGGGGGGGAGGGAGCAGTACTTC; CDR3: CASSPPGGREQYF
length: 14; V: TRBV21-1; D: .; J: TRBJ2-7; size: .; DNA: TGTGCCAGCAGCGCCGACAAATACACGTACGAGCAGTACTTC; CDR3: CASSADKYTYEQYF
length: 14; V: TRBV12-2; D: .; J: TRBJ2-7; size: .; DNA: TGTGCAAGTCGCTTAGTCAGGGTCTCCTACGAGCAGTACTTC; CDR3: CASRLVRVSYEQYF
length: 17; V: TRBV13; D: .; J: TRBJ2-7; size: few; DNA: TGTGCCAGCAGCTTAGTAGTTCCCCAGGGCATAGGGAACGAGCAGTACTTC; CDR3: CASSLVVPQGIGNEQYF
length: 18; V: TRBV28; D: .; J: TRBJ1-5; size: .; DNA: TGTGCCAGCAGTTTTTACGCTGGGACCGACTATAGCAATCAGCCCCAGCATTTT; CDR3: CASSFYAGTDYSNQPQHF
length: 13; V: TRBV27; D: .; J: TRBJ1-1; size: once; DNA: TGTGCCAGCAGATGGGGCCTGGACACTGAAGCTTTCTTT; CDR3: CASRWGLDTEAFF
length: 14; V: TRBV28; D: .; J: TRBJ1-5; size: .; DNA: TGTGCCTCTCACTCCTTCGAGGGCAATCAGCCCCAGCATTTT; CDR3: CASHSFEGNQPQHF
length: 14; V: TRBV29-1; D: .; J: TRBJ1-2; size: once; DNA: TGCAGCGTTGCAATGGTCCAGGGGAATAATGGCTACACCTTC; CDR3: CSVAMVQGNNGYTF
length: 13; V: TRBV19; D: .; J: TRBJ1-5; size: .; DNA: TGTGCCAGTAGTATCGGCGGAAATCAGCCCCAGCATTTT; CDR3: CASSIGGNQPQHF
length: 12; V: TRBV10-3; D: .; J: TRBJ2-5; size: .; DNA: TGTGCCATCAGTGACCACCAAGAGACCCAGTACTTC; CDR3: CAISDHQETQYF
length: 14; V: TRBV28; D: .; J: TRBJ1-1; size: few; DNA: TGTGCCAGCAGGGAATGGGCTTTGAACACTGAAGCTTTCTTT; CDR3: CASREWALNTEAFF
length: 13; V: TRBV7-9; D: .; J: TRBJ1-1; size: .; DNA: TGTGCCAGCAGCTTATTAGGGTATACTGAAGCTTTCTTT; CDR3: CASSLLGYTEAFF
length: 13; V: TRBV6-1; D: .; J: TRBJ1-1; size: .; DNA: TGTGCCAGCGGGGTGGGGCGGAACACTGAAGCTTTCTTT; CDR3: CASGVGRNTEAFF
length: 14; V: TRBV2; D: .; J: TRBJ1-5; size: .; DNA: TGTGCCAGCAGCCCCGTAGGGATCGGTCAGCCCCAGCATTTT; CDR3: CASSPVGIGQPQHF
length: 14; V: TRBV2; D: TRBD1; J: TRBJ1-2; size: .; DNA: TGTGCCAGCAGTCCCGTCACAGGGGACTATGGCTACACCTTC; CDR3: CASSPVTGDYGYTF
length: 16; V: TRBV5-1; D: .; J: TRBJ1-4; size: .; DNA: TGCGCCAGCAGCTTGGGCAGGGTAGCGGCTAATGAAAAACTGTTTTTT; CDR3: CASSLGRVAANEKLFF
length: 15; V: TRBV6-6; D: .; J: TRBJ2-1; size: .; DNA: TGTGCCAGCAGTTACGAGGGTCCGTCCTACAATGAGCAGTTCTTC; CDR3: CASSYEGPSYNEQFF
length: 12; V: TRBV2; D: .; J: TRBJ2-5; size: .; DNA: TGTGCCAGCGCGGGGGCGGGGGAGACCCAGTACTTC; CDR3: CASAGAGETQYF
length: 13; V: TRBV6-5; D: .; J: TRBJ1-5; size: .; DNA: TGTGCCAGCAGCCCCCTCAGAGATCAGCCCCAGCATTTT; CDR3: CASSPLRDQPQHF
length: 14; V: TRBV18; D: .; J: TRBJ1-1; size: .; DNA: TGTGCCAGCTCACCGAAGGGGTTCGGCACTGAAGCTTTCTTT; CDR3: CASSPKGFGTEAFF
length: 15; V: TRBV11-2; D: .; J: TRBJ1-1; size: .; DNA: TGTGCCAGCAGCCCCCGTTCAGAAATGAACACTGAAGCTTTCTTT; CDR3: CASSPRSEMNTEAFF
length: 14; V: TRBV18; D: .; J: TRBJ2-3; size: .; DNA: TGTGCCAGCTCACCACCGGTCACCACAGATACGCAGTATTTT; CDR3: CASSPPVTTDTQYF
length: 13; V: TRBV2; D: .; J: TRBJ2-5; size: .; DNA: TGTGCCAGCAGTGAGGCCGGCCCGGAGACCCAGTACTTC; CDR3: CASSEAGPETQYF
length: 13; V: TRBV5-1; D: .; J: TRBJ1-1; size: .; DNA: TGCGCCAGCAGCTTGGGGTCGGACACTGAAGCTTTCTTT; CDR3: CASSLGSDTEAFF
length: 14; V: TRBV7-9; D: .; J: TRBJ1-4; size: .; DNA: TGTGCCAGCAGCTCCCCTGACATGGGGGAAAAACTGTTTTTT; CDR3: CASSSPDMGEKLFF
length: 14; V: TRBV4-2; D: .; J: TRBJ2-3; size: .; DNA: TGTGCCAGCAGCCAGAGGGGGGGGACAGATACGCAGTATTTT; CDR3: CASSQRGGTDTQYF
length: 14; V: TRBV11-2; D: .; J: TRBJ2-1; size: .; DNA: TGTGCCAGCAGCTTAGGTAACCTAGCGTATGAGCAGTTCTTC; CDR3: CASSLGNLAYEQFF
length: 14; V: TRBV13; D: TRBD1; J: TRBJ2-7; size: .; DNA: TGTGCCAGCAGCGAGGACAGGGTGCGAGACGAGCAGTACTTC; CDR3: CASSEDRVRDEQYF
length: 13; V: TRBV6-4; D: .; J: TRBJ2-1; size: .; DNA: TGTGCCAGCAGTGAGCTGCAGGGGAATGAGCAGTTCTTC; CDR3: CASSELQGNEQFF
length: 14; V: TRBV7-3; D: .; J: TRBJ2-5; size: .; DNA: TGTGCCAGCAGCGCGGGAACAGGGCTAGAGACCCAGTACTTC; CDR3: CASSAGTGLETQYF
length: 16; V: TRBV4-1; D: .; J: TRBJ1-5; size: .; DNA: TGCGCCAGCAGCCAAGGGGGGGGGAACGGCAATCAGCCCCAGCATTTT; CDR3: CASSQGGGNGNQPQHF
length: 15; V: TRBV14; D: TRBD1; J: TRBJ2-1; size: .; DNA: TGTGCCAGCAGCCCTCCGGGACAGGGCCCGTATGAGCAGTTCTTC; CDR3: CASSPPGQGPYEQFF
length: 15; V: TRBV5-1; D: TRBD1; J: TRBJ2-2; size: once; DNA: TGCGCCAGCAGGACAGGGGAGGCGAACACCGGGGAGCTGTTTTTT; CDR3: CASRTGEANTGELFF
length: 14; V: TRBV9; D: .; J: TRBJ1-1; size: once; DNA: TGTGCCAGCAGCCCCGGGCAGGGCGGGACTGAAGCTTTCTTT; CDR3: CASSPGQGGTEAFF
length: 15; V: TRBV30; D: TRBD1; J: TRBJ1-2; size: .; DNA: TGTGCCTGGAGTTCTTCAATGGACAGGGTGAAAGGCTACACCTTC; CDR3: CAWSSSMDRVKGYTF
length: 14; V: TRBV7-9; D: .; J: TRBJ2-1; size: .; DNA: TGTGCCAGCAGCTTAGCGACAGGTTACAATGAGCAGTTCTTC; CDR3: CASSLATGYNEQFF
length: 16; V: TRBV5-1; D: TRBD1; J: TRBJ2-5; size: .; DNA: TGCGCCAGCAGCCCACAGGGGCCCTCCGTCTCGGAGACCCAGTACTTC; CDR3: CASSPQGPSVSETQYF
length: 14; V: TRBV5-1; D: .; J: TRBJ1-4; size: .; DNA: TGCGCCAGCAGCTTGGGCAGGGTAGACGAAAAACTGTTTTTT; CDR3: CASSLGRVDEKLFF
length: 14; V: TRBV2; D: TRBD1; J: TRBJ1-6; size: few; DNA: TGTGCCAGCAGTGAAGGACAGGGGCATTCACCCCTCCACTTT; CDR3: CASSEGQGHSPLHF
length: 15; V: TRBV7-8; D: TRBD1; J: TRBJ2-7; size: .; DNA: TGTGCCAGCAGCCAGGGACAGGGCCCTTCCTACGAGCAGTACTTC; CDR3: CASSQGQGPSYEQYF
length: 14; V: TRBV2; D: TRBD1; J: TRBJ1-5; size: .; DNA: TGTGCCAGCAGGGGGGACAGGGGGGATCAGCCCCAGCATTTT; CDR3: CASRGDRGDQPQHF
length: 13; V: TRBV19; D: .; J: TRBJ1-1; size: .; DNA: TGTGCCAGTACCCCCCGCTGGGGCACTGAAGCTTTCTTT; CDR3: CASTPRWGTEAFF
length: 15; V: TRBV5-6; D: TRBD1; J: TRBJ1-1; size: once; DNA: TGTGCCAGCAGCCTAGACGACAGGGTTGAGACTGAAGCTTTCTTT; CDR3: CASSLDDRVETEAFF
length: 14; V: TRBV30; D: TRBD1; J: TRBJ1-1; size: .; DNA: TGTGCCTGGAGTACGACAGGGGGATCACCTGAAGCTTTCTTT; CDR3: CAWSTTGGSPEAFF
length: 12; V: TRBV5-6; D: .; J: TRBJ1-5; size: few; DNA: TGTGCCAGCAGCTTGGTAAACCAGCCCCAGCATTTT; CDR3: CASSLVNQPQHF
length: 14; V: TRBV5-4; D: .; J: TRBJ1-2; size: .; DNA: TGTGCCAGCAGCCCGGCGGTAGGAAGGCTAGGCTACACCTTC; CDR3: CASSPAVGRLGYTF